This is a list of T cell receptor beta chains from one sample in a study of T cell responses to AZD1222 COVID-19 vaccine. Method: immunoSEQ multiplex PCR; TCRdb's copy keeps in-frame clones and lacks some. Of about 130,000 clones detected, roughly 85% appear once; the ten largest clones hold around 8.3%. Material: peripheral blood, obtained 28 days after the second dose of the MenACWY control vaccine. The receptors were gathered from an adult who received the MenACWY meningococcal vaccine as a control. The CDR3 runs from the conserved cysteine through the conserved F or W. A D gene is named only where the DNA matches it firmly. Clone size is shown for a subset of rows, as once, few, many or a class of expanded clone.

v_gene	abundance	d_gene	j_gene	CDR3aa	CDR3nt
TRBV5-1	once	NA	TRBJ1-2	CASSLAGLEGYTF	TGCGCCAGCAGCTTAGCCGGACTTGAGGGCTACACCTTC
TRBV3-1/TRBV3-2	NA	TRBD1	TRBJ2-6	CASSPGTGRSGANVLTF	TGTGCCAGCAGCCCAGGGACAGGGAGATCTGGGGCCAACGTCCTGACTTTC
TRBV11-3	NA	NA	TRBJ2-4	CASSLGQGQGIQYF	TGTGCCAGCAGCTTAGGTCAGGGACAAGGCATTCAGTACTTC
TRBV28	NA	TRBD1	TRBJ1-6	CASETPVGRGTEDSPLHF	TGTGCCAGCGAAACCCCCGTCGGTCGAGGGACAGAGGATTCACCCCTCCACTTT
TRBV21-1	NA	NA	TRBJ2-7	CASSKVNRTYEQYF	TGTGCCAGCAGCAAAGTTAACAGGACCTACGAGCAGTACTTC
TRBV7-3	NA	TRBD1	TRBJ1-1	CASSLTGTANTEAFF	TGTGCCAGCAGCTTGACCGGGACAGCGAACACTGAAGCTTTCTTT
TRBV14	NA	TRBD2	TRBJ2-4	CASSRGRRDIQYF	TGTGCCAGCAGCCGCGGGAGGCGGGACATTCAGTACTTC
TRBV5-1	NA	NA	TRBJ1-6	CASSLDDRGNSPLHF	TGCGCCAGCAGCTTGGATGACAGAGGGAATTCACCCCTCCACTTT
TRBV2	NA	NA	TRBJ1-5	CASRGVNQPQHF	TGTGCCAGCAGGGGAGTAAATCAGCCCCAGCATTTT
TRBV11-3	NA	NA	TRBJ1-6	CASSFQGYNSPLHF	TGTGCCAGCAGCTTCCAGGGGTATAATTCACCCCTCCACTTT
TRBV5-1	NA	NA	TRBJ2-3	CASSFGTSTDTQYF	TGCGCCAGCAGCTTTGGCACTAGCACAGATACGCAGTATTTT
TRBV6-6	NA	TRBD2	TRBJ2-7	CASSPCFSGRPPCYEQYF	TGTGCCAGCAGTCCCTGTTTTAGCGGGAGGCCCCCCTGCTACGAGCAGTACTTC
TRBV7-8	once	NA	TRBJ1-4	CASSLFYLGRNNEKLFF	TGTGCCAGCAGCTTATTTTATTTGGGTCGGAATAATGAAAAACTGTTTTTT
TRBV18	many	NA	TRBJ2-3	CASSPLRRGTDTQYF	TGTGCCAGCTCTCCCTTGAGGAGAGGCACAGATACGCAGTATTTT
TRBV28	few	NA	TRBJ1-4	CASTGTYRVTNEKLFF	TGTGCCAGCACAGGAACCTACAGGGTGACTAATGAAAAACTGTTTTTT